Below are 22 T cell receptor beta chains sequenced from a single sample in a study of monozygotic twins with inflammatory bowel disease. From its re-call of the 5' RACE reads, TCRdb lists each CDR3 protein once, without DNA. The sample includes under 45,000 distinct CDR3 sequences. Material for sequencing was blood. Receptors were obtained from a human donor with ulcerative colitis or Crohn's disease, or a healthy co-twin of an affected twin (not recorded which).

The chain combines TRBV5-1 with TRBJ1-1; absent DNA, TCRdb's TRBD1 call cannot be checked. Germline V CDR1 and CDR2: SGHRS, YFSETQ. The CDR3 runs 15 residues. Here the CDR3 reads CASSRRVDRDTEAFF.

This chain connects TRBV18 to TRBJ2-2; without DNA, the TCRdb call of TRBD1 cannot be checked. The CDR3 is 14 amino acids. Germline CDR1 reads KGHSH; CDR2 reads LQKENI. The CDR3 loop is CASSSGQSTGELFF.

The chain uses TRBV19 and TRBJ1-4. Looked up from germline, CDR1 is LNHDA and CDR2 is SQIVND (reference sequence). CDR3 length equals 14 residues. The CDR3 protein is CASSGSNRNEKLFF. Full variable domain (rest looked up from reference TRBV19 and TRBJ1-4): DGGITQSPKYLFRKEGQNVTLSCEQNLNHDAMYWYRQDPGQGLRLIYYSQIVNDFQKGDIAEGYSVSREKKESFPLTVTSAQKNPTAFYLCASSGSNRNEKLFFGSGTQLSVL.

The CDR3 sequence: CASSLEQGSYYGYTF. The chain has TRBV12-3 or TRBV12-4 and TRBJ1-2. This CDR3 spans 15 amino acids.

The chain is built from TRBV30 and TRBJ1-5. Per the germline V gene, CDR1 is GTSNPN and CDR2 is SVGIG (reference sequence). This CDR3 has 15 amino acids. CDR3: CAWSVRTDSNQPQHF.

The CDR3: CSVEKAGTANYEQYF. The chain carries TRBV29-1 and TRBJ2-7; there is no DNA to check the TCRdb D call of TRBD1. Germline V gene data show CDR1 as SQVTM and CDR2 as ANQGSEA. CDR3 size: 15 residues.

The chain combines TRBV24-1 with TRBJ1-1; TCRdb's D call, TRBD1, is unchecked because there is no DNA. CDR1 is KGHDR and CDR2 is SFDVKD in the germline V gene. CDR3 length: 15 amino acids. The CDR3 loop is CATSDAGTGGTEAFF.

The V gene is TRBV7-9, the J gene TRBJ2-2; TCRdb's assignment of TRBD1 cannot be checked, as there is no DNA. The germline V gene encodes CDR1 SEHNR and CDR2 FQNEAQ (reference sequence). The CDR3 consists of 15 residues. CDR3 region: CASSQALGAAGELFF.

The chain carries TRBV6-1 and TRBJ2-5; the TCRdb D gene call, TRBD2, has no DNA to confirm it. The length of the CDR3 is 16 residues. Germline-derived CDR1 and CDR2 are MNHNS and SASEGT. The CDR3 is CASSTRLAGVQETQYF.

The chain recombines TRBV7-2 with TRBJ1-1; the TCRdb D gene call, TRBD1, has no DNA to confirm it. The germline CDR1 and CDR2 sequences are SGHTA and FQGNSA. The CDR3 is 13 amino acids. This chain's CDR3 is CASSLEQGTEAFF.

The gene calls are TRBV6-5 and TRBJ2-7; TCRdb picks TRBD1, but there is no DNA to check that call. Germline-derived CDR1 and CDR2 are MNHEY and SVGAGI. The CDR3 loop spans 16 amino acids. The CDR3 here is CASSYSARQGAYEQYF.

V and J are TRBV5-1 and TRBJ2-7; TCRdb's assignment of TRBD1 cannot be checked, as there is no DNA. This CDR3 has 14 residues. CDR1 SGHRS and CDR2 YFSETQ come from the germline V gene. The CDR3 loop reads CASSRDGNSYEQYF.

CDR3 in amino acids: CASSLGIGRWEQGTEAFF. This rearrangement joins TRBV5-5 to TRBJ1-1; without DNA, the TCRdb call of TRBD1 cannot be checked. CDR1 and CDR2 (germline): SGHKS, YYEKEE (reference sequence). This CDR3 is built from 18 residues.

V and J are TRBV27 and TRBJ1-1; TCRdb names TRBD1, which stays unverified in the absence of DNA. Germline V CDR1 and CDR2: MNHEY, SMNVEV (reference sequence). This CDR3 spans 13 amino acids. This CDR3 reads CASLGPGDTEAFF.

The chain links TRBV19 to TRBJ2-3; checking the TCRdb D call of TRBD1 is not possible without DNA. The CDR3 runs 16 residues. CDR1 LNHDA and CDR2 SQIVND come from the germline V gene (reference sequence). CDR3 region: CASSTSWTGTTDTQYF.

V is TRBV5-1 and J is TRBJ1-2; no DNA is available, so the TRBD1 call from TCRdb remains unchecked. Per germline, CDR1 SGHRS and CDR2 YFSETQ. This CDR3 is built from 13 residues. The CDR3 is CASSLNRDYGYTF.

The V and J genes are TRBV10-3 and TRBJ2-2; the D gene TCRdb calls, TRBD1, cannot be checked with no DNA. The CDR3 covers 16 residues. CDR1 and CDR2 from the germline V gene are ENHRY and SYGVKD. CDR3 region: CAISDRAQGVTGELFF.

The V call is TRBV20-1, the J call TRBJ2-7; TCRdb calls TRBD1, which cannot be checked without DNA. CDR3 length equals 12 residues. CDR1 and CDR2 (germline): DFQATT, SNEGSKA (reference sequence). The CDR3 sequence: CSTRDIAYEQYF.

The chain links TRBV7-2 to TRBJ1-2. Germline V gene data show CDR1 as SGHTA and CDR2 as FQGNSA. This CDR3 has 13 residues. CDR3 sequence reads: CASSLDGRVGYTF.

This chain joins TRBV7-2 and TRBJ2-5; the D call from TCRdb, TRBD1, cannot be confirmed without DNA. CDR1 is SGHTA and CDR2 is FQGNSA in the germline V gene. The CDR3 loop spans 16 amino acids. The CDR3 protein is CASSFSGTGGGETQYF.

The CDR3 region is CASSKGLAGANEQFF. The J gene is TRBJ2-1, the V gene TRBV12-3 or TRBV12-4; without DNA, the TCRdb call of TRBD2 cannot be checked. The CDR3 runs 15 residues.

The V call is TRBV15, the J call TRBJ2-1; TCRdb reports TRBD1, a call that lacks DNA to check it against. This CDR3 contains 14 residues. Germline CDR1 is LNHNV and CDR2 is YYDKDF (reference sequence). The CDR3 loop reads CASKKRGEGNEQFF.